This TCR beta chain was sequenced for a study of blood T cell repertoires in COVID-19. Clones were read by immunoSEQ multiplex PCR, and TCRdb kept only the in-frame ones, dropping some. The data contain 300,000 to 450,000 clones, about nine tenths of them singletons. Each participant's cohort was designated according to participant-reported clinical history. Exposed volunteers were people who met a COVID-19 case within 2 weeks before study entry. This CDR3 has 12 amino acids. Germline V gene data show CDR1 as ENHRY and CDR2 as SYGVKD. Trimming at V came to 4 bases and at J to 10 bases, leaving 3 bases not matched to a gene.

The rearrangement joins TRBV10-3 to TRBJ2-1, with 8 bases identical to TRBD2. This receptor was identified in a woman in her 30s who had been exposed to COVID-19. The specimen sequenced was PBMCs or T cells enriched from blood (not recorded which). The CDR3 region is CAISGLAPEQFF. The CDR3 DNA reads TGTGCCATCAGTGGACTAGCGCCGGAGCAGTTCTTC.